The 7 T cell receptor beta chains reported below all come from one sample, sequenced in a study of blood T cell repertoires in COVID-19 (TCRdb year 2020). The receptor library was made with the immunoSEQ multiplex PCR assay. TCRdb provides this immuneACCESS table in a form limited to in-frame rearrangements. Some clones are lacking; in checked studies, under half of them reflect an unresolved V gene, and why the rest are absent is not known. Present in this sample are about 230,000 clones, roughly four fifths of which were seen just once. 6% to 9.5% of the sample goes to the ten largest clones. The source material was peripheral blood. All receptors derive from a woman in her forties or fifties with acute or convalescent COVID-19.

The V gene is TRBV28, the J gene TRBJ1-4; the match to TRBD1 covers 8 bases. V lost 5 bases to trimming and J lost 1 base; unmatched junction nucleotides: 15. Germline V gene lookup returns CDR1 MDHEN and CDR2 SYDVKM. The CDR3 covers 19 residues. The CDR3 coding sequence is TGTGCCAGCAGTAACCCCGGCAGGGGGCAAGTCGGAACTAATGAAAAACTGTTTTTT. This encodes CASSNPGRGQVGTNEKLFF. Full variable domain (missing parts from reference TRBV28 and TRBJ1-4): DVKVTQSSRYLVKRTGEKVFLECVQDMDHENMFWYRQDPGLGLRLIYFSYDVKMKEKGDIPEGYSVSREKKERFSLILESASTNQTSMYLCASSNPGRGQVGTNEKLFFGSGTQLSVL.

V gene TRBV12-3 or TRBV12-4 combines with J gene TRBJ1-1; D may be TRBD1 (6 bases). The CDR3 spans 13 residues. The V end was cut by 7 bases, the J end by 7 bases, with 16 bases between. CDR3 DNA sequence: TGTGCCAGCAACGCGGAACAGGGTGATGAAGCTTTCTTT. It codes for CASNAEQGDEAFF.

V is TRBV30 and J is TRBJ2-7; weak D call: TRBD2 (5 bases). Germline V gene data show CDR1 as GTSNPN and CDR2 as SVGIG (reference sequence). With 3 bases removed from V and 7 bases from J, the gap between germline ends came to 13 bases. This CDR3 is built from 12 residues. The CDR3 spells CAWSLLPGEQYF. The DNA of the CDR3 is TGTGCCTGGAGCCTACTGCCGGGGGAGCAGTACTTC.

The J gene is TRBJ1-3, the V gene TRBV5-1; unclear D gene. V lost 0 bases to trimming and J lost 2 bases, with 12 bases between them. In germline, CDR1 is SGHRS, CDR2 YFSETQ. CDR3 length: 16 residues. The DNA for the CDR3 is TGCGCCAGCAGCTTGGGGGCCCCAGGTACTGGAAACACCATATATTTT. Amino acids: CASSLGAPGTGNTIYF.

This clone was observed a handful of times. V is TRBV6-1 and J is TRBJ1-2; 7 bases align to TRBD1. V shed 1 base, J shed 7 bases, and the junction held 9 bases outside the gene matches. The CDR3 loop spans 15 amino acids. CDR1 and CDR2 (germline): MNHNS, SASEGT. The CDR3 nucleotides are TGTGCCAGCAGTGAAGGAATCGAGGGGGCGGGTGGCTACACCTTC. It is translated as CASSEGIEGAGGYTF.

V is TRBV9 and J is TRBJ1-1, with TRBD1 matching over 8 bases. Looked up from germline, CDR1 is SGDLS and CDR2 is YYNGEE. V shed 0 bases and J 3 bases; nucleotides not matched to a gene: 16. The CDR3 has 19 amino acids. The chain's CDR3 is CASSVAAFGGQGVYTEAFF. The DNA for the CDR3 is TGTGCCAGCAGCGTAGCGGCCTTTGGAGGACAGGGAGTATACACTGAAGCTTTCTTT. The full variable domain, with the rest looked up from reference TRBV9 and TRBJ1-1, is DSGVTQTPKHLITATGQRVTLRCSPRSGDLSVYWYQQSLDQGLQFLIQYYNGEERAKGNILERFSAQQFPDLHSELNLSSLELGDSALYFCASSVAAFGGQGVYTEAFFGQGTRLTVV.

This chain connects TRBV24-1 to TRBJ2-3; 10 bases fit TRBD2. The trim removed 5 bases at V and 4 bases at J, leaving 5 bases unmatched. The CDR3 sequence is 15 residues long. Germline CDR1 and CDR2: KGHDR and SFDVKD. The CDR3 DNA reads as TGTGCCACCAGTGCCCCTAGCGGGAGATCAGATACGCAGTATTTT. Its translation is CATSAPSGRSDTQYF.